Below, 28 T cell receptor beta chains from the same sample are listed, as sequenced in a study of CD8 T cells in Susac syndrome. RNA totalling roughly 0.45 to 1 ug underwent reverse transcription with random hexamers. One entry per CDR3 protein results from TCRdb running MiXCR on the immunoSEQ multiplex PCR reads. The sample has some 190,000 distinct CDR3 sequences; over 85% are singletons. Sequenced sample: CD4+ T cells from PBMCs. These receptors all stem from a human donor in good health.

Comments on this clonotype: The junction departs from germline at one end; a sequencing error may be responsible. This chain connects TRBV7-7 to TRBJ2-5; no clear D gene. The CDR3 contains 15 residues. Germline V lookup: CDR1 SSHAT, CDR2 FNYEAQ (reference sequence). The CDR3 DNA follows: TGTGCTAGCAGCTTTTCAGGTTCGGACCAAGGGACCCAGTACTTC. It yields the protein CASSFSGSDQGTQYF.

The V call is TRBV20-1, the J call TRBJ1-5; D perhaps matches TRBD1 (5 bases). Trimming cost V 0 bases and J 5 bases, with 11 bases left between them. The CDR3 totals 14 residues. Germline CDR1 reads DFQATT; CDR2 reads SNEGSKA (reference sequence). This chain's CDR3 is CSARDRQGYQPQHF. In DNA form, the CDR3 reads TGCAGTGCTAGAGATAGGCAGGGATATCAGCCCCAGCATTTT.

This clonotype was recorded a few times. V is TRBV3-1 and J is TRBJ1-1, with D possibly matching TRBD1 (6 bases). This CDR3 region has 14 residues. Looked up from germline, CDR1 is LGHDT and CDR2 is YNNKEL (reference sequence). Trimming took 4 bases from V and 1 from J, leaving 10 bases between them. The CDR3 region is CASSLGQTNTEAFF. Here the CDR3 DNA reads TGTGCCAGCAGCCTTGGACAGACGAACACTGAAGCTTTCTTT. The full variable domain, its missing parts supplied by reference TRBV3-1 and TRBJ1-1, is DTAVSQTPKYLVTQMGNDKSIKCEQNLGHDTMYWYKQDSKKFLKIMFSYNNKELIINETVPNRFSPKSPDKAHLNLHINSLELGDSAVYFCASSLGQTNTEAFFGQGTRLTVV.

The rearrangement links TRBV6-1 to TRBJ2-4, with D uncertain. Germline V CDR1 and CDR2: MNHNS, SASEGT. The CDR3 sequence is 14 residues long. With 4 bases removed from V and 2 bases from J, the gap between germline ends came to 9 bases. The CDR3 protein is CASSVTPTKNIQYF. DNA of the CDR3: TGTGCCAGCAGTGTGACACCGACCAAAAACATTCAGTACTTC.

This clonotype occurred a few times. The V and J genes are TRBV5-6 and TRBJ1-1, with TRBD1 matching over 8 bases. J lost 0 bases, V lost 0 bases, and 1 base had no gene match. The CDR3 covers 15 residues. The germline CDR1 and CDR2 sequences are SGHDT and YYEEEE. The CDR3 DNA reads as TGTGCCAGCAGCTTGGGACAGGGGATGAACACTGAAGCTTTCTTT. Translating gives CASSLGQGMNTEAFF. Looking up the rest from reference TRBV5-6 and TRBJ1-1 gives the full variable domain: DAGVTQSPTHLIKTRGQQVTLRCSPKSGHDTVSWYQQALGQGPQFIFQYYEEEERQRGNFPDRFSGHQFPNYSSELNVNALLLGDSALYLCASSLGQGMNTEAFFGQGTRLTVV.

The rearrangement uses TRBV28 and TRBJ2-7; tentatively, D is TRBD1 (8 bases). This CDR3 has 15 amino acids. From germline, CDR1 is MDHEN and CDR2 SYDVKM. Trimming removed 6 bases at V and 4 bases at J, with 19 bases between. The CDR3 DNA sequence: TGTGCCAGCAGCCCTACAGGGGGACTAAGGTACGAGCAGTACGTC. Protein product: CASSPTGGLRYEQYV.

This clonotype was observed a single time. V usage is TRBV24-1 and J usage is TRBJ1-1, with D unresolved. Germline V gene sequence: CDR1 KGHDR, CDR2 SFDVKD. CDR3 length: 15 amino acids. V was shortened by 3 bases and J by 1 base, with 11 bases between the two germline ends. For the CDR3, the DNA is TGTGCCACCAGTGATCCGAACGGGCAGAACACTGAAGCTTTCTTT. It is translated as CATSDPNGQNTEAFF.

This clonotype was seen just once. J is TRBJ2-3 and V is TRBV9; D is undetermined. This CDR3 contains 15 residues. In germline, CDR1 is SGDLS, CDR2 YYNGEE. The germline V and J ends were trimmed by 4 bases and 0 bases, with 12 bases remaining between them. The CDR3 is CASSPHGPSTDTQYF. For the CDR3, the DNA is TGTGCCAGCAGCCCCCACGGGCCTAGCACAGATACGCAGTATTTT.

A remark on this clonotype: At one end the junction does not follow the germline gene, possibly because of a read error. CDR3 protein: CASRFKGSVSGDLFF. CDR3 bases: TGTGCCAGCAGGTTCAAGGGAAGTGTCTCCGGGGACCTGTTTTTT. The genes are TRBV12-3 or TRBV12-4 and TRBJ2-2; the D gene could be TRBD1 or TRBD2 (5 bases each). CDR3 length: 15 residues.

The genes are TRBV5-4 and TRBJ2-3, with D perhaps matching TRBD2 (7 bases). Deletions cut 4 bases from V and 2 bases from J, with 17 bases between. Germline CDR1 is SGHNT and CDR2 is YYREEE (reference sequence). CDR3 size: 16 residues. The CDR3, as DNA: TGTGCCAGCAGCCATCTTAGGGGGGGCCTCACAGATACGCAGTATTTT. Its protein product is CASSHLRGGLTDTQYF.

CDR3 sequence (DNA): TGTGCCAGCAGCCCGCAGACAGGGTCCCTAGCCAAAAACATTCAGTACTTC. It yields the protein CASSPQTGSLAKNIQYF. The rearrangement joins TRBV5-6 to TRBJ2-4, with TRBD1 matching over 7 bases. The V segment lost 4 bases and the J segment 0 bases; nucleotides outside the gene matches: 10. The CDR3 contains 17 residues. In germline, CDR1 is SGHDT, CDR2 YYEEEE. Full variable domain (rest looked up from reference TRBV5-6 and TRBJ2-4): DAGVTQSPTHLIKTRGQQVTLRCSPKSGHDTVSWYQQALGQGPQFIFQYYEEEERQRGNFPDRFSGHQFPNYSSELNVNALLLGDSALYLCASSPQTGSLAKNIQYFGAGTRLSVL.

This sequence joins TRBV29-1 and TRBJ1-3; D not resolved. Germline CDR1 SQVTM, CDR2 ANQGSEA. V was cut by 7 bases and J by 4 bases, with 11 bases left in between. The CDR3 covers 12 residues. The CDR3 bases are TGCAGCGCGTCCGGACCAGGAAACACCATATATTTT. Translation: CSASGPGNTIYF. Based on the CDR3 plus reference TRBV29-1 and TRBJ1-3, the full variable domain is SAVISQKPSRDICQRGTSLTIQCQVDSQVTMMFWYRQQPGQSLTLIATANQGSEATYESGFVIDKFPISRPNLTFSTLTVSNMSPEDSSIYLCSASGPGNTIYFGEGSWLTVV.

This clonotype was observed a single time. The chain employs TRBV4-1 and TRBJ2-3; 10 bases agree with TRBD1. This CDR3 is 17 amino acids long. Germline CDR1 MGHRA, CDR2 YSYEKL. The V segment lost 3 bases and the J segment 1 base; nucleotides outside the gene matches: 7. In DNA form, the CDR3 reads TGCGCCAGCAGCCATCTTACAGGGACAGGGGGCACAGATACGCAGTATTTT. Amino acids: CASSHLTGTGGTDTQYF.

The CDR3 sequence: CAWGRAPSSYTQYF. CDR3 bases: TGTGCCTGGGGGAGAGCCCCGAGTTCGTATACGCAGTATTTT. The genes are TRBV2 and TRBJ2-3, with D tentatively TRBD1 or TRBD2 (5 bases each). V was clipped by 11 bases and J by 7 bases, with 22 bases between them. This CDR3 has 14 residues. Germline V CDR1 and CDR2: SNHLY, FYNNEI.

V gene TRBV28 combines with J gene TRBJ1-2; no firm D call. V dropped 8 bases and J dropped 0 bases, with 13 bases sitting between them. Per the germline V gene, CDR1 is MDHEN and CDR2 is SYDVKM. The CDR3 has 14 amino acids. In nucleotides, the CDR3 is TGTGCCAGCCGCCAAGTGTACGCTAACTATGGCTACACCTTC. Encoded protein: CASRQVYANYGYTF.

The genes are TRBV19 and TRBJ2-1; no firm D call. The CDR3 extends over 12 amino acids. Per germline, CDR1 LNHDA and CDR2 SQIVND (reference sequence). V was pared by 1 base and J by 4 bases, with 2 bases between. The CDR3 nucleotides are TGTGCCAGTAGTATAGGGTACAATGAGCAGTTCTTC. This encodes CASSIGYNEQFF.

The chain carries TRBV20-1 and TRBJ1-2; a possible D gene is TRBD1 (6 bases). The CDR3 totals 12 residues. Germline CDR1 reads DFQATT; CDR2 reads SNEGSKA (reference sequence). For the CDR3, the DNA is TGCAGGAACGACAGGTCTGACTATGGCTACACCTTC. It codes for CRNDRSDYGYTF.

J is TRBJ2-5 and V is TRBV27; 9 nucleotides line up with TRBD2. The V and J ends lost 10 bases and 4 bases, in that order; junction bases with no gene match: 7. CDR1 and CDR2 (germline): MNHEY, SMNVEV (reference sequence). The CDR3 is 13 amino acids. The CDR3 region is CAIAGGLGETQYF. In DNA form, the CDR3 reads TGTGCCATCGCGGGGGGGCTCGGAGAGACCCAGTACTTC.

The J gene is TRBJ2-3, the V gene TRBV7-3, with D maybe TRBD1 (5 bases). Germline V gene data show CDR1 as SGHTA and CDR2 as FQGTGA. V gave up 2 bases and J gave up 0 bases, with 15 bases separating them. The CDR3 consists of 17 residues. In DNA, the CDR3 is TGTGCCAGCAGCTTAGGGTTAACGACAGTTAGCACAGATACGCAGTATTTT. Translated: CASSLGLTTVSTDTQYF.

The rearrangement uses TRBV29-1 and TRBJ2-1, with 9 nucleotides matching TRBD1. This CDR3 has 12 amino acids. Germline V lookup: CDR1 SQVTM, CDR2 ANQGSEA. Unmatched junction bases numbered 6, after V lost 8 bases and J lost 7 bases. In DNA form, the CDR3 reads TGCAGCCAACAGGGGGCGGCGAATGAGCAGTTCTTC. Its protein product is CSQQGAANEQFF.

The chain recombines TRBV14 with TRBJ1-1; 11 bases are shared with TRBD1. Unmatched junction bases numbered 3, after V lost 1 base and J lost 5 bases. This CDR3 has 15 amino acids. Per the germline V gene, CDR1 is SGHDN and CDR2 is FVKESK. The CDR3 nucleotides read TGTGCCAGCAGCCAAGCGGACAGGGGGCCGACTGAAGCTTTCTTT. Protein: CASSQADRGPTEAFF. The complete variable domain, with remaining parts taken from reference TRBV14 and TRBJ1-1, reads EAGVTQFPSHSVIEKGQTVTLRCDPISGHDNLYWYRRVMGKEIKFLLHFVKESKQDESGMPNNRFLAERTGGTYSTLKVQPAELEDSGVYFCASSQADRGPTEAFFGQGTRLTVV.

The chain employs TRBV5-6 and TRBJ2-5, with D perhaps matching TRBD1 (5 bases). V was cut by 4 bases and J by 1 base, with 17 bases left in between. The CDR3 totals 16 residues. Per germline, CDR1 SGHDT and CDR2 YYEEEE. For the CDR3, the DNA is TGTGCCAGCAGCCAAAAGATAGGGGTGGGCCAAGAGACCCAGTACTTC. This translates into CASSQKIGVGQETQYF.

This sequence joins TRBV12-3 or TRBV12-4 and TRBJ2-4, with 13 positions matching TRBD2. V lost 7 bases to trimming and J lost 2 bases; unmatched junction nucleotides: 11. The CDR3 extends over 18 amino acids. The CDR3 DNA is TGTGCCAGCACCCAACTAGCGGGGGGGCCTGCTTCCAAAAACATTCAGTACTTC. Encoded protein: CASTQLAGGPASKNIQYF.

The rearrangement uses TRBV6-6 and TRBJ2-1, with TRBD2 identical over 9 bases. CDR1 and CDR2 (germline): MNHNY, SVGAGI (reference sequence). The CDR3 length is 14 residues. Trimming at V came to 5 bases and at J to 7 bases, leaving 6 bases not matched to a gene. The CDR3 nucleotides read TGTGCCAGCAGTCCGGGACTAGCTTTTAATGAGCAGTTCTTC. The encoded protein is CASSPGLAFNEQFF.

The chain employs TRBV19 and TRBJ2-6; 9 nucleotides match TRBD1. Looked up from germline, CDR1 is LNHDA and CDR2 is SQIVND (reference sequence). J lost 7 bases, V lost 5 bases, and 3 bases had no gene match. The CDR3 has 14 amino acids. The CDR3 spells CASSDRGDANVLTF. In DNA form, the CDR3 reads TGTGCCAGTAGTGACAGGGGGGACGCCAACGTCCTGACTTTC. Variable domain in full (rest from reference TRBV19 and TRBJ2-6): DGGITQSPKYLFRKEGQNVTLSCEQNLNHDAMYWYRQDPGQGLRLIYYSQIVNDFQKGDIAEGYSVSREKKESFPLTVTSAQKNPTAFYLCASSDRGDANVLTFGAGSRLTVL.

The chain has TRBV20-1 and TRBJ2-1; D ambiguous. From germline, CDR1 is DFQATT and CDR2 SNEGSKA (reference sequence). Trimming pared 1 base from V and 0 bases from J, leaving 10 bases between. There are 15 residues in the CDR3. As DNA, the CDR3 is TGCAGTGCTAGAGGGCAGGTGGGCTCCTACAATGAGCAGTTCTTC. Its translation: CSARGQVGSYNEQFF.

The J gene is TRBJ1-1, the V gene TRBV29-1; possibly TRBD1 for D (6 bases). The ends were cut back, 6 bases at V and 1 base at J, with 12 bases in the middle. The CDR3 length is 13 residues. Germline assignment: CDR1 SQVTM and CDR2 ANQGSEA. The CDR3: CSVQGRSNTEAFF. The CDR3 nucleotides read TGCAGCGTCCAGGGGCGCTCGAACACTGAAGCTTTCTTT. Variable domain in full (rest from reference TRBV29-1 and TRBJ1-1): SAVISQKPSRDICQRGTSLTIQCQVDSQVTMMFWYRQQPGQSLTLIATANQGSEATYESGFVIDKFPISRPNLTFSTLTVSNMSPEDSSIYLCSVQGRSNTEAFFGQGTRLTVV.

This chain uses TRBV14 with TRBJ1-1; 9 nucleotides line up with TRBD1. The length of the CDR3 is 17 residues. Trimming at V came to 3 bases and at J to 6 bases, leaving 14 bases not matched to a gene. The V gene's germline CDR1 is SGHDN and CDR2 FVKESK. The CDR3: CASSHYITGTGLAEAFF. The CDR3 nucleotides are TGTGCCAGCAGCCACTATATAACAGGGACAGGGTTGGCTGAAGCTTTCTTT.